This T cell receptor beta chain stems from a study of siplizumab effects on memory and regulatory T cells. Overall study context: Mixed lymphocyte reactions were performed as paired cultures containing siplizumab at roughly 1 ug/mL or no drug. Study-level findings and limits: Naive T cells looked more diverse than memory cells and looked like major alloresponse contributors. Poor capture below about 10^-5 frequency left most alloreactive clones unmapped to unstimulated subsets.

TCRdb's table, derived via immunoSEQ multiplex PCR, lists solely in-frame clones and lacks some. The sample includes about 12,000 clones, around 40% of them seen just once. A single count supports this clone. Its cognate antigen is unknown. The CDR3 sequence is 12 residues long. The V end was cut by 1 base, the J end by 6 bases, with 7 bases between. Germline CDR1 and CDR2: SGHNT and YENEEA. Cocultured for roughly 6 days at 37°C were the mixed lymphocyte reaction cells. Sequenced material: CFSE-low (dividing) CD8+ T cells sorted from an allogeneic mixed lymphocyte reaction. The clonotype originates from a human donor in good health; the cells came from an allogeneic mixed lymphocyte reaction. This chain connects TRBV11-3 to TRBJ2-7, with D perhaps TRBD2 (5 bases). The CDR3 DNA sequence: TGTGCCAGCAGCTTAGGTACTAGCGAGCAGTACTTC. This codes for CASSLGTSEQYF.